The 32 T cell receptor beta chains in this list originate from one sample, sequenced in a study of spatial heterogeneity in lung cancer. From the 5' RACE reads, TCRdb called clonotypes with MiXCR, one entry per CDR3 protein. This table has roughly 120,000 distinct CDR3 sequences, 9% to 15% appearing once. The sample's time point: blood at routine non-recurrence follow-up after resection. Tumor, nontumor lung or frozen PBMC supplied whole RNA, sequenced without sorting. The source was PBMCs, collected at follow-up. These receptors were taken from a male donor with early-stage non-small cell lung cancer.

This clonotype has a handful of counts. The CDR3, as DNA: TGTGCCAGCAGTGAAAACGACCCCCCCTATGGCTACACCTTC. Translating gives CASSENDPPYGYTF. The rearrangement joins TRBV25-1 to TRBJ1-2; D uncertain. The germline V gene encodes CDR1 MGHDK and CDR2 SYGVNS. Trimming pared 2 bases from V and 4 bases from J, leaving 11 bases between. The CDR3 has 14 residues.

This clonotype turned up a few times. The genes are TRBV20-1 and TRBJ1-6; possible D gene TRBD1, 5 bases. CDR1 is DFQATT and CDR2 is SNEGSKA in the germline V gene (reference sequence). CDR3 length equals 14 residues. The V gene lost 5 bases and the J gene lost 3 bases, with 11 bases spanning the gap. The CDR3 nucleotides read TGCAGTGCTTTGGGACTAATCTATAATTCACCCCTCCACTTT. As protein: CSALGLIYNSPLHF.

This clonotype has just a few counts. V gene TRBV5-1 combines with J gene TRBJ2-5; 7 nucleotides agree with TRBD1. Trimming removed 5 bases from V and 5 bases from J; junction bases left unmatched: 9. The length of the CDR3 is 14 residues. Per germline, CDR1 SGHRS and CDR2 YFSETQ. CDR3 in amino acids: CASSLRQGWETQYF. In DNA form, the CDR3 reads TGCGCCAGCAGTCTACGACAGGGTTGGGAGACCCAGTACTTC.

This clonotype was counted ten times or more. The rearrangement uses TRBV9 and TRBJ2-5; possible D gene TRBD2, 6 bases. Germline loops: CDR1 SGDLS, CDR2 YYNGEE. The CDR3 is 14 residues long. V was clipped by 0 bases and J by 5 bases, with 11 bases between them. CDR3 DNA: TGTGCCAGCAGCGTAGACCCTAGCGTTGAGACCCAGTACTTC. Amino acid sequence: CASSVDPSVETQYF.

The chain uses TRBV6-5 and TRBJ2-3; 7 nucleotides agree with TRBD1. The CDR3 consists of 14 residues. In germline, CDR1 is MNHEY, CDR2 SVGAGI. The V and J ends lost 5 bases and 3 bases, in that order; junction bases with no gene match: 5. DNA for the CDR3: TGTGCCAGCAGTGTTACAGGGGTTACAGATACGCAGTATTTT. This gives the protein CASSVTGVTDTQYF.

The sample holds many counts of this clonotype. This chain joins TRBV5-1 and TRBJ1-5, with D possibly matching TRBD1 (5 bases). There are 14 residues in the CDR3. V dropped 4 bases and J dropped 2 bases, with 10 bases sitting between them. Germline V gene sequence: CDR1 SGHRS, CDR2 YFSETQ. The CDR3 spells CASSEGGGNQPQHF. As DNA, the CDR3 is TGCGCCAGCAGCGAGGGAGGGGGCAATCAGCCCCAGCATTTT.

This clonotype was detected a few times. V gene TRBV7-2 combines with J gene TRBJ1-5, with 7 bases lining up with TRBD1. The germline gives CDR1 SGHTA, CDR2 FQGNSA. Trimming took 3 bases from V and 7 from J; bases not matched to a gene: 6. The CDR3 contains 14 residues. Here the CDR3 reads CASSFTGEGQPQHF. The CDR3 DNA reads TGTGCCAGCAGCTTTACAGGGGAGGGACAGCCCCAGCATTTT.

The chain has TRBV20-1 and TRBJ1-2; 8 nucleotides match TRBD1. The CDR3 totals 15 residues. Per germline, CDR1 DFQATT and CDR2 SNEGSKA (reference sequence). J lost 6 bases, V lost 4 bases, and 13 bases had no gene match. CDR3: CSATDWVDRGNGYTF. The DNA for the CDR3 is TGCAGTGCTACGGACTGGGTAGACAGGGGAAATGGCTACACCTTC.

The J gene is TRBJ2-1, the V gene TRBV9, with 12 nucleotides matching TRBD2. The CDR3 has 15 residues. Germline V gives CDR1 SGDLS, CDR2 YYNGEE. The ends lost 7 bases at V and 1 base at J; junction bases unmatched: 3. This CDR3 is CASSSGGASYNEQFF. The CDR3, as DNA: TGTGCCAGCTCTAGCGGGGGGGCTTCCTACAATGAGCAGTTCTTC.

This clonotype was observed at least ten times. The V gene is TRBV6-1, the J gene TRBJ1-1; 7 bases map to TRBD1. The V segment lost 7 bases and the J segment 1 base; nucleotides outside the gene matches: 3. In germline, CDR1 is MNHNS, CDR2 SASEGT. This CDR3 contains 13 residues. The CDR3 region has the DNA TGTGCCAGCATCCGGACAGGGAACACTGAAGCTTTCTTT. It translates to CASIRTGNTEAFF.

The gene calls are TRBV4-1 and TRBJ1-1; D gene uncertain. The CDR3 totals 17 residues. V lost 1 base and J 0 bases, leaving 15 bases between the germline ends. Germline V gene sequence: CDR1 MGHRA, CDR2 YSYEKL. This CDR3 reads CASSQVPSGNMNTEAFF. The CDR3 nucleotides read TGCGCCAGCAGCCAAGTCCCTTCCGGAAACATGAACACTGAAGCTTTCTTT.

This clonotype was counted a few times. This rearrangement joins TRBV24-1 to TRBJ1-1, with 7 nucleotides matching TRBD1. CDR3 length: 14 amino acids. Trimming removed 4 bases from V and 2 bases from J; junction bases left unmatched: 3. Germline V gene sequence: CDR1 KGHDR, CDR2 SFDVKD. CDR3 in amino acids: CATSDWDSNTEAFF. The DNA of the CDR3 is TGTGCCACCAGTGACTGGGACAGTAACACTGAAGCTTTCTTT.

CDR3 amino acids: CASSLASGENSPLHF. In DNA, the CDR3 is TGTGCCAGCAGCTTGGCGTCAGGTGAAAATTCACCCCTCCACTTT. The chain recombines TRBV5-6 with TRBJ1-6; D unresolved. The CDR3 contains 15 residues. Germline V gives CDR1 SGHDT, CDR2 YYEEEE. V shed 0 bases and J shed 7 bases, with 11 bases lying between them.

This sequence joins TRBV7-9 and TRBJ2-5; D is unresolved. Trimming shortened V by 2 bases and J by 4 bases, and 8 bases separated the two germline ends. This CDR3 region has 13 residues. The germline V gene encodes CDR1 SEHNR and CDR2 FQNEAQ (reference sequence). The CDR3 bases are TGTGCCAGCAGCTTACCGGTCGGAGAGACCCAGTACTTC. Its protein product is CASSLPVGETQYF.

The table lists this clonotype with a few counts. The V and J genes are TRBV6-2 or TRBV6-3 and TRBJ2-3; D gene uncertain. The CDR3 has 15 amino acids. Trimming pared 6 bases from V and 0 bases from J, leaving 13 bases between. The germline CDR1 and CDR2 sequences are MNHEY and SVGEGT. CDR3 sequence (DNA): TGTGCCAGCAGAGACACATTAGCTAGCACAGATACGCAGTATTTT. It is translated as CASRDTLASTDTQYF.

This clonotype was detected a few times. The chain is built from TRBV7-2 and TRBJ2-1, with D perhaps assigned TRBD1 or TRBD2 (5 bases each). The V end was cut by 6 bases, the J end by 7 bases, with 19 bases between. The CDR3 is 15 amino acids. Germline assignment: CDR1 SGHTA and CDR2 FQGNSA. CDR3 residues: CASSPPGASVNEQFF. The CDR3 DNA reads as TGTGCCAGCAGTCCCCCCGGGGCTAGTGTAAATGAGCAGTTCTTC.

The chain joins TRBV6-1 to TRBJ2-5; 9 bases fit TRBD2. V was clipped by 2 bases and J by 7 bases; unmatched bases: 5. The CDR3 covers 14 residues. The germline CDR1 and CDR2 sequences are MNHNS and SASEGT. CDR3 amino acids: CASSERGSGGTQYF. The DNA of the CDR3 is TGTGCCAGCAGTGAAAGGGGTAGCGGGGGGACCCAGTACTTC.

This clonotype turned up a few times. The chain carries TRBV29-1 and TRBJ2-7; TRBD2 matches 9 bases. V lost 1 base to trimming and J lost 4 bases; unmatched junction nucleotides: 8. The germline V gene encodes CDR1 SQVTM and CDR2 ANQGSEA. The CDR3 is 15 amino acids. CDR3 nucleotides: TGCAGCGTTGAAGTTCGGGCGGGGGGGCAATACGAGCAGTACTTC. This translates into CSVEVRAGGQYEQYF.

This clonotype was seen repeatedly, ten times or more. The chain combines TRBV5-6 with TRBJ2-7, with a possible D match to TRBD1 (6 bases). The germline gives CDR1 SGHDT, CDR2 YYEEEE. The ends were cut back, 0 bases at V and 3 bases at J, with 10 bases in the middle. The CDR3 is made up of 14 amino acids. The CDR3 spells CASSLDQGRYEQYF. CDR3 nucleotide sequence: TGTGCCAGCAGCTTGGATCAGGGGCGCTACGAGCAGTACTTC.

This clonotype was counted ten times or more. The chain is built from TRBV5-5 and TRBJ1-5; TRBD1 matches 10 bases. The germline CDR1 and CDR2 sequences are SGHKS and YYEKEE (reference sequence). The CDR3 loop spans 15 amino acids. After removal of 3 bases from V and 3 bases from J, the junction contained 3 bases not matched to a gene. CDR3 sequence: CASSWGQGINQPQHF. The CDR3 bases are TGTGCCAGCAGCTGGGGACAGGGGATCAATCAGCCCCAGCATTTT.

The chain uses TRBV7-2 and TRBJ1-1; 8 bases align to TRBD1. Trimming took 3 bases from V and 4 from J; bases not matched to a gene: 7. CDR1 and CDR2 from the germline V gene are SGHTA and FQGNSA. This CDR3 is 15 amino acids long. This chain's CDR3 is CASSLYRGASTEAFF. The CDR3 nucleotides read TGTGCCAGCAGCTTGTACAGGGGGGCGAGCACTGAAGCTTTCTTT.

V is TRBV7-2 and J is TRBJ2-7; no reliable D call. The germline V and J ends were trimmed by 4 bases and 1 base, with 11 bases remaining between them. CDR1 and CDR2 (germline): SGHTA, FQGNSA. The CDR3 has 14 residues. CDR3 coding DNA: TGTGCCAGCAGCTCTTGGGCATCTTCCTACGAGCAGTACTTC. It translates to CASSSWASSYEQYF. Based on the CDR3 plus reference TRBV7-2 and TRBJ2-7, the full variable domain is GAGVSQSPSNKVTEKGKDVELRCDPISGHTALYWYRQSLGQGLEFLIYFQGNSAPDKSGLPSDRFSAERTGGSVSTLTIQRTQQEDSAVYLCASSSWASSYEQYFGPGTRLTVT.

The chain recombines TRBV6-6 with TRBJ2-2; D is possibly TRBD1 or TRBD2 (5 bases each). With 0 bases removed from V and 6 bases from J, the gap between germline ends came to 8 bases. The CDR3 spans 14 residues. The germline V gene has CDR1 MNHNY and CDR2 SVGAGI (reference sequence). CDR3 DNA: TGTGCCAGCAGTTACTCGACGGGACCCGGGGAGCTGTTTTTT. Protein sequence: CASSYSTGPGELFF.

The CDR3 DNA reads as TGTGCCAGCAGCCCCACCCTAGGGGCGGGGAGAGGAGATACGCAGTATTTT. Protein product: CASSPTLGAGRGDTQYF. This sequence joins TRBV11-2 and TRBJ2-3, with a weak D call TRBD2 (6 bases). Germline CDR1 SGHAT, CDR2 FQNNGV. This CDR3 spans 17 amino acids. Trimming took 5 bases from V and 5 from J, leaving 23 bases between them.

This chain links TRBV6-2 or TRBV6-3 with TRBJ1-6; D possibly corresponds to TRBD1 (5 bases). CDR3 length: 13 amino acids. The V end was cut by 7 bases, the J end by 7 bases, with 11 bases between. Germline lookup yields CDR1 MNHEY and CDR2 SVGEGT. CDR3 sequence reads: CASIRGGNSPLHF. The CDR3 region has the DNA TGTGCCAGCATACGGGGCGGAAATTCACCCCTCCACTTT.

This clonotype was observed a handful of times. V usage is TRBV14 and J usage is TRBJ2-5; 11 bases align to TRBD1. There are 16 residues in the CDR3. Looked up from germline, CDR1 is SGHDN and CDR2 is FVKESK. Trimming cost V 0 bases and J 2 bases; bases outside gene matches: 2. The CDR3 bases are TGTGCCAGCAGCCAAGACTGGGACAGGGGGCAAGAGACCCAGTACTTC. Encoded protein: CASSQDWDRGQETQYF.

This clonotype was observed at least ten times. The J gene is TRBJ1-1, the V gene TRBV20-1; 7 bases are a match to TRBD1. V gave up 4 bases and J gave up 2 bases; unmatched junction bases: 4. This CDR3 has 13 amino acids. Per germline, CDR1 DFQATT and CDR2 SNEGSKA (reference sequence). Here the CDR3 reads CSATDRSNTEAFF. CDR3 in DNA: TGCAGTGCTACGGACAGGAGTAACACTGAAGCTTTCTTT.

The CDR3 coding sequence is TGCGCCAGCAGCTTCGACGGTAACTATGGCTACACCTTC. Translated: CASSFDGNYGYTF. The rearrangement joins TRBV5-1 to TRBJ1-2; no definite D call. Germline-derived CDR1 and CDR2 are SGHRS and YFSETQ. Trimming removed 2 bases from V and 1 base from J, with 6 bases in between. The CDR3 has 13 residues.

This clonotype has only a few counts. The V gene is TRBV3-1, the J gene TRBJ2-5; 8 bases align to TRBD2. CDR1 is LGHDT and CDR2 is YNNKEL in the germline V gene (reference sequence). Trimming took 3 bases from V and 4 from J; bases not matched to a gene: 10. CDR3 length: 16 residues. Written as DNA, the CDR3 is TGTGCCAGCAGCCAGGAAGGCCGGACTAGCACAGAGACCCAGTACTTC. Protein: CASSQEGRTSTETQYF.

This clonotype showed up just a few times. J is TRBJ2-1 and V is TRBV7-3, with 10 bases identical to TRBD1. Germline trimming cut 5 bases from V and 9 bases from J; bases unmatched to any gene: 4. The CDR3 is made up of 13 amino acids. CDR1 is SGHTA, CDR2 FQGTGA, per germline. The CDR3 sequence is CASSVDRGLEQFF. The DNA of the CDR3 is TGTGCCAGCAGCGTCGACAGGGGGCTTGAGCAGTTCTTC. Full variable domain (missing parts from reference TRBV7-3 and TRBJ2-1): GAGVSQTPSNKVTEKGKYVELRCDPISGHTALYWYRQSLGQGPEFLIYFQGTGAADDSGLPNDRFFAVRPEGSVSTLKIQRTERGDSAVYLCASSVDRGLEQFFGPGTRLTVL.

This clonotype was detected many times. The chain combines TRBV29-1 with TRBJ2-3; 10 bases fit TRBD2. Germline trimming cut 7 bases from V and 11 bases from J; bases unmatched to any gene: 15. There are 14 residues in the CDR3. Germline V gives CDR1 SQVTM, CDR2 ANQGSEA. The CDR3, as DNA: TGCAGCGGCCAACCCCTAGCGGGGGCCGGGAGGCAGTATTTT. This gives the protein CSGQPLAGAGRQYF.

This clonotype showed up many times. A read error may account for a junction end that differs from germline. The CDR3 here is CASRLAGKETQYF. The CDR3 region has the DNA TGTGCCAGCAGATTAGCGGGAAAGGAGACCCAGTACTTC. The rearrangement joins TRBV12-3 or TRBV12-4 to TRBJ2-5; TRBD2 matches 8 bases. The CDR3 sequence is 13 residues long.